This TCR beta chain was recovered during a study of T cell responses to AZD1222 COVID-19 vaccine. This clone was counted a single time. The target antigen is unknown. The CDR3 extends over 11 amino acids. The V gene's germline CDR1 is MDHEN and CDR2 SYDVKM. The germline V and J ends were trimmed by 2 bases and 8 bases, with 6 bases remaining between them. Assay used: immunoSEQ multiplex PCR; TCRdb lists only in-frame clones, some missing. In the table there are fewer than 130,000 clones, approximately 94% of which are singletons. Study-wide points: Reportedly, nearly half the spike-specific TCRs target unmutated variant regions. Spike-specific TCR breadth and depth grew following two AZD1222 doses. Only a handful of AZD1222 recipients, five to seven in all, had baseline seropositivity.

This receptor was taken from an adult who received the AZD1222 COVID-19 vaccine. Material: peripheral blood, obtained 28 days after the second AZD1222 dose. This chain joins TRBV28 and TRBJ2-5; perhaps TRBD2 as D (6 bases). The CDR3 region has the DNA TGTGCCAGCAGTTTAGCGGGAACCCAGTACTTC. This translates into CASSLAGTQYF. The full variable domain, completed using reference TRBV28 and TRBJ2-5, is DVKVTQSSRYLVKRTGEKVFLECVQDMDHENMFWYRQDPGLGLRLIYFSYDVKMKEKGDIPEGYSVSREKKERFSLILESASTNQTSMYLCASSLAGTQYFGPGTRLLVL.